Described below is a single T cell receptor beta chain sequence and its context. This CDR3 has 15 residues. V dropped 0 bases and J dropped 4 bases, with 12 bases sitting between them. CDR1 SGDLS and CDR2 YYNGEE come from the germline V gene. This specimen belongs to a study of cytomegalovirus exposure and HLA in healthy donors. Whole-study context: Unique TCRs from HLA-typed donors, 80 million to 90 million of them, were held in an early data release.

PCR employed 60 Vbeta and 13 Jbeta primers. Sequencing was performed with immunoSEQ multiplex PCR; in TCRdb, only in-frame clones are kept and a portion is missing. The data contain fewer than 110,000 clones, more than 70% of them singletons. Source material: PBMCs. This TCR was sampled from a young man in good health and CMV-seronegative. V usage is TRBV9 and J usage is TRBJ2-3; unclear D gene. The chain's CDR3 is CASSVVPGVADTQYF. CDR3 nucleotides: TGTGCCAGCAGCGTAGTCCCCGGAGTGGCAGATACGCAGTATTTT.